The 20 T cell receptor beta chains below all came from one sample that was sequenced in a study of T-cell reconstitution after alpha-beta-depleted transplantation in children. TCRbeta library construction was performed incorporating unique molecular identifiers. TCRdb reprocessed the PCR reads via MiXCR and lists one record per CDR3 protein. The repertoire holds about 260,000 distinct CDR3 sequences, with under 14% as singletons. The sequencing used peripheral blood, collected 180 days after TCRalphabeta/CD19-depleted stem cell transplant. The receptors originated from a male patient aged 2 to 9 who had a stem cell transplant for chronic granulomatous disease, so the T cells may come from the graft donor.

Turning to this clonotype: A read error may be the cause here, since a much bigger clone is one base away. V gene TRBV15 combines with J gene TRBJ2-5; D is undetermined. The CDR3 is 15 amino acids. Trimming removed 4 bases from V and 5 bases from J, with 17 bases in between. Germline V gene sequence: CDR1 LNHNV, CDR2 YYDKDF (reference sequence). The CDR3: CATSKDPGVGETQYF. The CDR3 coding sequence is TGTGCCACCAGCAAAGATCCGGGCGTGGGGGAGACCCAGTACTTC. The entire variable domain, with the rest obtained from reference TRBV15 and TRBJ2-5, is as follows: DAMVIQNPRYQVTQFGKPVTLSCSQTLNHNVMYWYQQKSSQAPKLLFHYYDKDFNNEADTPDNFQSRRPNTSFCFLDIRSPGLGDTAMYLCATSKDPGVGETQYFGPGTRLLVL.

Many counts were recorded for this clonotype. V gene TRBV29-1 combines with J gene TRBJ2-3; perhaps TRBD2 as D (5 bases). Germline CDR1 SQVTM, CDR2 ANQGSEA. This CDR3 is built from 13 residues. V dropped 5 bases and J dropped 2 bases, with 11 bases sitting between them. The CDR3 spells CSVSLATTDTQYF. The CDR3 DNA follows: TGCAGCGTTTCCTTAGCGACCACAGATACGCAGTATTTT.

This clonotype was observed many times. The rearrangement uses TRBV5-1 and TRBJ2-1; the D gene is possibly TRBD2 (5 bases). The V and J ends lost 2 bases and 2 bases respectively, with 11 bases between them. Germline V gene lookup returns CDR1 SGHRS and CDR2 YFSETQ. This CDR3 spans 15 amino acids. The CDR3 DNA follows: TGCGCCAGCAGCTTACGAGCGGTGACCTACAATGAGCAGTTCTTC. This gives the protein CASSLRAVTYNEQFF.

Worth noting for this clonotype: Germline is not matched at one junction end, which may reflect a read error. This rearrangement joins TRBV28 to TRBJ2-7, with unresolved D. Germline V gene sequence: CDR1 MDHEN, CDR2 SYDVKM. The length of the CDR3 is 12 residues. The chain's CDR3 is CVSNQNSCEQYF. CDR3 in DNA: TGCGTCAGCAACCAGAATAGCTGCGAGCAGTACTTC.

The chain carries TRBV7-2 and TRBJ2-6; no firm D call. Germline values: CDR1 SGHTA, CDR2 FQGNSA. Trimming cost V 1 base and J 2 bases, with 12 bases left between them. This CDR3 is built from 17 residues. In DNA form, the CDR3 reads TGTGCCAGCAGCTTAGGGGTCACGGCTACTGGGGCCAACGTCCTGACTTTC. It encodes CASSLGVTATGANVLTF.

This clonotype was observed at least ten times. This chain uses TRBV9 with TRBJ2-5, with TRBD2 matching 10 bases. Germline V CDR1 and CDR2: SGDLS, YYNGEE. V was clipped by 0 bases and J by 5 bases; unmatched bases: 4. This CDR3 is 15 amino acids long. Here the CDR3 reads CASSVGEAGGETQYF. The CDR3 DNA follows: TGTGCCAGCAGCGTAGGTGAAGCGGGGGGGGAGACCCAGTACTTC. The whole variable domain, remainder taken from reference TRBV9 and TRBJ2-5, is DSGVTQTPKHLITATGQRVTLRCSPRSGDLSVYWYQQSLDQGLQFLIQYYNGEERAKGNILERFSAQQFPDLHSELNLSSLELGDSALYFCASSVGEAGGETQYFGPGTRLLVL.

In its sample, this clonotype was seen many times. The V call is TRBV20-1, the J call TRBJ2-2, with TRBD1 matching 10 bases. The ends lost 1 base at V and 5 bases at J; junction bases unmatched: 7. The CDR3 has 16 amino acids. Germline values: CDR1 DFQATT, CDR2 SNEGSKA (reference sequence). CDR3 sequence reads: CSARVLGTGETGELFF. The DNA for the CDR3 is TGCAGTGCTAGAGTACTAGGGACAGGGGAGACCGGGGAGCTGTTTTTT.

This clonotype was counted many times. The chain combines TRBV12-3 or TRBV12-4 with TRBJ1-4, with 10 positions matching TRBD1. The CDR3 has 15 residues. V trimming: 5 bases; J trimming: 7 bases; junction bases outside the gene matches: 7. DNA for the CDR3: TGTGCCAGCAGTGGGGACAGGGGCTGGAGTGAAAAACTGTTTTTT. Translated, it gives CASSGDRGWSEKLFF.

On this clonotype itself: A much bigger clone sits one base away, suggesting this may be a read error. V gene TRBV29-1 combines with J gene TRBJ2-1, with D possibly matching TRBD2 (5 bases). This CDR3 has 13 residues. V dropped 4 bases and J dropped 9 bases, with 16 bases sitting between them. The germline V gene has CDR1 SQVTM and CDR2 ANQGSEA. The DNA for the CDR3 is TGCAGCGTTGGCCAGGAGGTCAACGTTGAGCAGTTCTTC. Translating gives CSVGQEVNVEQFF.

In its sample, this clonotype was seen a few times. The chain is built from TRBV5-4 and TRBJ2-1; D may be TRBD2 (8 bases). With 4 bases removed from V and 6 bases from J, the gap between germline ends came to 20 bases. CDR1 is SGHNT, CDR2 YYREEE, per germline (reference sequence). This CDR3 is 16 amino acids long. This CDR3 reads CASSPPGRGRINEQFF. For the CDR3, the DNA is TGTGCCAGCAGCCCCCCCGGGAGGGGGCGGATCAATGAGCAGTTCTTC.

This clonotype was seen many times. The chain links TRBV5-1 to TRBJ1-1, with 9 bases aligning to TRBD1. The ends lost 3 bases at V and 3 bases at J; junction bases unmatched: 3. The germline V gene encodes CDR1 SGHRS and CDR2 YFSETQ. There are 14 residues in the CDR3. The CDR3 coding sequence is TGCGCCAGCAGCTGGGACAGGGTGGACACTGAAGCTTTCTTT. Its protein product is CASSWDRVDTEAFF.

This clonotype came up many times. This sequence joins TRBV29-1 and TRBJ2-7; D possibly corresponds to TRBD2 (5 bases). Trimming removed 3 bases at V and 7 bases at J, with 13 bases between. From germline, CDR1 is SQVTM and CDR2 ANQGSEA. The CDR3 length is 12 residues. The CDR3 sequence: CSVESTIGEQYF. The CDR3 nucleotides read TGCAGCGTTGAGTCGACTATTGGTGAGCAGTACTTC.

Concerning this clonotype: A much larger clone lies a single base off, so this may be a read error. The rearrangement uses TRBV7-8 and TRBJ2-3; TRBD2 matches 11 bases. This CDR3 comprises 20 residues. Germline CDR1 SGHVS, CDR2 FQNEAQ. The CDR3 DNA follows: TGTGCCAGCAGCTTAGTTCAAGGGTTGGCTAGCGGGGGGAGCACAGATACGCTGTATTTT. Amino acid sequence: CASSLVQGLASGGSTDTLYF.

The CDR3 DNA reads as TGCGCCAGCAGCCCCCAAGGCGGGAGCCCCTCCTACGAGCAGTACTTC. Translation gives CASSPQGGSPSYEQYF. The rearrangement joins TRBV4-1 to TRBJ2-7, with 7 bases aligning to TRBD2. There are 16 residues in the CDR3. V was clipped by 4 bases and J by 0 bases; unmatched bases: 9. Per the germline V gene, CDR1 is MGHRA and CDR2 is YSYEKL.

The sample holds many counts of this clonotype. The chain couples TRBV12-3 or TRBV12-4 to TRBJ1-2; D is ambiguous. CDR3 length equals 13 residues. Trimming left V 6 bases short and J 2 bases short, with 10 bases between. CDR3 coding DNA: TGTGCCAGCAGGACGACCGGGAACTATGGCTACACCTTC. Translated: CASRTTGNYGYTF.

This clonotype was observed at least ten times. The chain couples TRBV7-2 to TRBJ2-1; 8 nucleotides line up with TRBD2. Germline CDR1 is SGHTA and CDR2 is FQGNSA. This CDR3 has 15 residues. J gave up 7 bases and V 2 bases, and 7 bases lay outside the gene matches. The CDR3 DNA follows: TGTGCCAGCAGCTTAATTACCTTAGCGGGAAATGAGCAGTTCTTC. It is translated as CASSLITLAGNEQFF.

This clonotype was observed many times. The chain employs TRBV12-3 or TRBV12-4 and TRBJ1-1; D is uncertain. V lost 6 bases, J lost 1 base, and 15 bases lay in between. The CDR3 loop spans 15 amino acids. The CDR3: CASSPRWVGNTEAFF. CDR3 bases: TGTGCCAGCAGCCCCCGTTGGGTTGGGAACACTGAAGCTTTCTTT.

This clonotype came up many times. V gene TRBV7-9 combines with J gene TRBJ1-2, with D unresolved. V was cut by 5 bases and J by 4 bases, with 14 bases left in between. Per the germline V gene, CDR1 is SEHNR and CDR2 is FQNEAQ (reference sequence). The CDR3 is 14 amino acids. The CDR3 bases are TGTGCCAGCAGCCCTAAGGGTCCTGGCTATGGCTACACCTTC. It is translated as CASSPKGPGYGYTF.

This clonotype was detected many times. The rearrangement links TRBV7-2 to TRBJ2-1; D gene uncertain. The CDR3 extends over 16 amino acids. V lost 2 bases, J lost 0 bases, and 11 bases lay in between. Germline assignment: CDR1 SGHTA and CDR2 FQGNSA. The chain's CDR3 is CASSLNPSSSYNEQFF. The CDR3 DNA is TGTGCCAGCAGCTTAAACCCATCTAGCTCCTACAATGAGCAGTTCTTC.

This clonotype showed up many times. This sequence joins TRBV5-1 and TRBJ2-1; unclear D gene. With 3 bases removed from V and 8 bases from J, the gap between germline ends came to 9 bases. The CDR3 consists of 12 residues. Germline V gene data show CDR1 as SGHRS and CDR2 as YFSETQ. DNA of the CDR3: TGCGCCAGCAGCTCCCTAGTCGATGAGCAGTTCTTC. This encodes CASSSLVDEQFF.